Below, one TCR beta chain is given with its context. Germline V gives CDR1 SGHNT, CDR2 YYREEE (reference sequence). Trimming stripped 3 bases from V and 6 bases from J, with 17 bases between. This CDR3 comprises 15 residues. Sequencing was performed with immunoSEQ multiplex PCR; in TCRdb, only in-frame clones are kept and a portion is missing. The table shows about 61,000 clones, with around 97% occurring only once. The record originates from a study of technical replicates of blood from a few donors. The material sequenced was T cells isolated from PBMCs. This chain uses TRBV5-4 with TRBJ2-3, with D possibly matching TRBD2 (6 bases). This TCR was recovered from a human donor in good health. CDR3 amino acids: CASSSSPGLGDTQYF. The CDR3, as DNA: TGTGCCAGCAGCTCAAGTCCGGGACTCGGGGATACGCAGTATTTT.